The present TCR beta chain was sequenced within a study of cytomegalovirus exposure and HLA in healthy donors. Study context: The study's early data release held roughly 91 million unique TCRs from HLA-typed donors. Study-level findings and limits: What TCR beta sequences reportedly achieved was accurate prediction of HLA-A and HLA-B alleles in most subjects. Later analysis demonstrated an association between a missense DCLRE1C variant and TCR beta V- and J-gene trimming.

Per germline, CDR1 SEHNR and CDR2 FQNEAQ (reference sequence). V was shortened by 3 bases and J by 4 bases, with 10 bases between the two germline ends. CDR3 size: 13 residues. Primers: 60 Vbeta forward and 13 Jbeta reverse. Clones were sequenced by immunoSEQ multiplex PCR, and TCRdb holds only the in-frame ones, with some missing. This sample carries approximately 95,000 clones, around 75% of them seen once, and the ten largest clones take approximately 10%. As concerns this clone: Its antigen remains unidentified.

Sequencing was performed on PBMCs. This chain uses TRBV7-9 with TRBJ2-7; weak D call: TRBD2 (5 bases). This TCR derives from a man aged 18 to 30 in good health and CMV-seropositive. CDR3 region: CASSLSGEYEQYF. The CDR3, as DNA: TGTGCCAGCAGCTTGTCCGGGGAATACGAGCAGTACTTC.